This T cell receptor (beta chain) was obtained from a study of cytomegalovirus exposure and HLA in healthy donors (dated by TCRdb to the late 2010s). With respect to the entire study: An earlier analysis of about 560 of the donors reported 276 Gb of sequence data and 100 million to 120 million unique TCR beta sequences obtained from roughly 170 million T cells. Among over 350 genotyped donors of the cohort, an average of around 240,000 unique TCR beta nucleotide sequences were sequenced per donor, 15% to 20% of them non-productive. An early release that covered fewer than 800 HLA-typed donors contained around 300 gigabases of sequencing data and around 80 million unique TCR sequences. Among the roughly 400 genotyped donors, approximately 76% belonged to the genetic ancestry cluster associated with self-reported Caucasian donors. Donor age, sex, ethnicity and CMV serostatus were collected together with the repertoire data. An earlier analysis of 587 of the donors applied high-throughput TCR beta sequencing to assess whether each TCR beta V gene segment acted as functional or pseudogenic. About five DR-DQ haplotypes were treated as single units for association and clustering because of strong linkage in the cohort. A separate validation cohort of roughly 120 different subjects was used in addition to the roughly 640-subject first cohort. HLA typing covered class I and class II loci at four-digit resolution. The study was designed to test whether signatures of past pathogen exposure could be identified by cataloging public T cell receptors. Rather than drawing on any new phenotypic data, the later analysis identified candidate immune exposures from TCR beta sequences and the way those sequences occurred across donors. A later genetic analysis took genome-wide SNP genotypes for about 60% of the roughly 670 donors and used that subset as a discovery cohort. To predict cytomegalovirus infection status, the study combined high-throughput TCR immunosequencing, statistical association of individual TCRs with disease status, and machine learning. A later analysis re-analyzed previously published TCR beta repertoires from 550 to 700 donors and added high-resolution HLA genotyping to study TCR occurrence patterns. Typing coverage differed by locus: A, B, C, DRB1 and DQB1 were typed in roughly 620-640 donors, DQA1 in roughly 500, DPA1 in over 600, and DPB1 in just under 490. All discovery cohort repertoires had been generated on a single sequencing platform. The T cell repertoires of roughly 660 subjects were profiled by immunosequencing and related to cytomegalovirus serostatus. What the work shows at the level of the full study, not this receptor alone: The earlier analysis of approximately 540 of the donors excluded 15 to 20 rarely observed V segments, including chromosome 9 orphons, because counts were too low. While some public TCRs were present in many individuals, most TCR sequences turned up only very rarely across donors. When HLA alleles, especially DR and DQ, strongly co-occurred, TCR associations were difficult to assign to individual alleles. Because the 87-base-pair reads could not distinguish some IMGT-functional V segments, including TRBV6-2 and TRBV6-3, those segments were excluded. In a later genetic analysis, fewer N-insertions in productive TCRs were reported among donors in an Asian-associated ancestry cluster than the roughly 640-donor mean. HLA typing was unavailable for some donors at each locus, so association tests used only the typed subset. A cluster of highly shared sequence variants was judged likely to be a technical artifact of the sequencing pipeline. A further reported finding was that TCR beta sequences accurately predicted the HLA-A and HLA-B alleles for most subjects in the first cohort. The classifier was reported to diagnose cytomegalovirus status with high specificity and sensitivity in both the original cohort and the validation cohort. A later analysis found that most CMV-associated TCR beta chains appeared HLA-restricted, with HLA associations seemingly driven largely by CMV exposure. Roughly uniform sequencing depth across donors was assumed in presence/absence analyses, although this assumption may not hold. Broadly in line with IMGT annotations, most TCR beta V segments showed up in productive rearrangements about 90% or about 30% of the time in an earlier analysis of 450 to 600 of the donors. According to a later analysis, parvovirus B19, influenza, CMV and Epstein-Barr virus appeared linked to several top co-occurrence clusters. According to the authors, the approach could potentially be generalized to other disease states and immunological phenotypes. The study listed 164 TCR beta chains as associated with cytomegalovirus. Linkage disequilibrium might explain the correlated functional status among segregating V segments, but an unknown experimental factor could not be ruled out. In a later analysis, 16,951 TCR beta sequences were associated with specific HLA alleles at a false discovery rate of 0.05. Only TCR beta chains were sequenced in this cohort, and the absence of alpha or paired-chain data limited detectable features. The only immune exposure information available for the cohort was CMV serostatus. In a later analysis, HLA-associated TCR beta chains were found to be more clonally expanded and to have lower generation probabilities than equally common non-associated chains. In a later genetic analysis, a missense DCLRE1C variant was associated with V-gene and J-gene trimming of TCR beta chains, and the association was replicated in an independent cohort. In vitro tests confirmed that a few of the cytomegalovirus-associated TCR beta chains recognize cytomegalovirus antigens. In a later analysis, TCR association rates were found to vary across HLA loci, with the most associated TCRs seen for DRB1 alleles and the fewest for HLA-C alleles.

On this clone itself: Its target antigen remains unknown. One base away there is no much larger clone; base qualities are not given.

The CDR3 starts with the cysteine, ends with the phenylalanine, and has 16 residues. CDR3 DNA only is kept here, 48 bases in frame from base 1. The germline V gene (reference sequence) gives CDR1 as LNHDA and CDR2 as SQIVND. The junction shows trimming of 10 bases on V and 0 bases on J, plus 22 bases between the germline ends. In total, just over 650 healthy bone marrow donors made up the cohort. All cohort members were sampled while nominally healthy, although unrecorded immune exposures were likely present. The donor tested CMV seronegative, placing the donor among the approximately 400 seronegative members of the cohort. A peripheral blood sample was collected from each donor, and TCR beta sequencing was performed on peripheral blood mononuclear cells. Genomic DNA extraction from the blood cell samples was performed with the Qiagen DNeasy Blood Extraction Kit. The receptor library was made with the immunoSEQ multiplex PCR assay. A mixture of 60 forward primers for TCR Vbeta segments and 13 reverse primers for TCR Jbeta segments was used in the multiplex PCR. Amplification of the CDR3 region of rearranged TCR beta genes was performed with a multiplex PCR assay on genomic DNA. Amplified TCR beta libraries were sequenced as 87-base-pair reads on the Illumina HiSeq System. The authors' pipeline ran thus. A later analysis tallied 70 million to 100 million unique TCR beta chains across the 550 to 850 repertoires, and approximately 12 million of those chains were shared by two or more donors. Raw reads were error-corrected and collapsed into unique sequences by a nearest-neighbor algorithm in which closely related sequences were merged to remove PCR and sequencing errors. V, D and J gene segments were assigned by aligning CDR3 sequences to IMGT reference sequences. For a sequence to be retained, a match of at least six nucleotides to both a V gene segment and a J gene segment was required. Rearrangements were classified as productive when the CDR3 lacked stop codons and remained in frame with V and J, and all other rearrangements were classified as non-productive. CDR3 was defined by IMGT convention, running from the second conserved V-encoded cysteine to the conserved J-encoded phenylalanine. The earlier analysis of about 610 of the donors excluded sequences that lacked an unambiguous match to a single V gene segment. In an earlier analysis of 500 to 750 of the donors, V segments were called functional above 56.7% productive rearrangements and were called segregating when the between-donor standard deviation exceeded 5%. To diagnose cytomegalovirus status from the catalog of TCR beta chain sequences, a statistical classification framework was built. In a later analysis, TCR nucleotide sequences were compared against IMGT/GENE-DB human TR gene sequences so that V and J genes could be assigned. In a later analysis, CDR3 sequences and most-parsimonious VDJ recombination scenarios were assigned using the TCRdist pipeline. In a later analysis, each TCR beta chain was defined by its CDR3 amino acid sequence together with its V-gene family, and reads lacking a unique V-gene family were excluded. To address suspected cross-contamination and a sequencing artifact, a later analysis removed around 600 highly shared, low-generation-probability nucleotide sequences. In a later analysis, a clonal expansion index for each public chain was calculated from normalized within-repertoire ranks of inferred template counts. A later analysis computed generation probabilities with a VDJ recombination model fitted to out-of-frame rearrangements, and checked the results against IGoR. A later analysis scored TCR-TCR, TCR-HLA and TCR-CMV co-occurrence with hypergeometric tests, applying a repertoire-size bias correction to TCR pairs. In a later analysis, false discovery rates were estimated by permuting HLA or CMV assignments 20 times. In a later analysis, co-occurring TCRs were grouped using DBSCAN, with TCRdist sequence similarity added in when clustering inside HLA-allele-positive subsets. Repertoires with fewer than 30,000 or more than 120,000 public chains were left out of co-occurrence clustering, as were five repertoires with anomalous nucleotide sharing. Held by TCRdb, this immuneACCESS table contains in-frame sequences only and omits some clones. Under half of the omission traces to an unresolved V gene where checked; the cause of the rest is unknown. Clonal size and the V and J genes are those of that table, whereas D and trimming came from the DNA. The sample records some 120,000 clones, about 73% of which are singletons. Of the sample, roughly 6.3% falls within the top ten clones.

The rearrangement combines TRBV19 with TRBJ2-7; possibly the D gene is TRBD2, per 6 matching bases. The receptor comes from a woman between 40 and 55 years old in good health and CMV-seronegative. Source material: PBMCs. CDR3 region: CATGNRAGPSSYEQYF. The DNA sequence follows: TGTGCCACCGGGAATCGAGCGGGTCCGAGCTCCTACGAGCAGTACTTC.